This record concerns one T cell receptor beta chain sequence. The data stem from a study of radiation and T cells in renal cell carcinoma. The time point denotes: blood 2 weeks post-SBRT. This sample's treatment: 15 Gy SBRT to primary tumor, nephrectomy 4 weeks later. Using immunoSEQ multiplex PCR, the repertoire was profiled, and TCRdb retains in-frame clones only, with some absent. This sample has 120,000 or so clones, with around 82% found just once. J gave up 2 bases and V 4 bases, and 9 bases lay outside the gene matches. The CDR3 has 16 amino acids. Germline CDR1 is SGHRS and CDR2 is YFSETQ. This sequence was found in a man aged 45-65 years with renal cell carcinoma. The chain uses TRBV5-1 and TRBJ1-3, with 7 bases identical to TRBD1. The sample was blood, taken from a patient whose treatment included radiotherapy and nephrectomy. CDR3 loop: CASSPLQGIAGNTIYF. DNA of the CDR3: TGCGCCAGCAGCCCCTTACAGGGGATAGCTGGAAACACCATATATTTT. Drawing the rest from reference TRBV5-1 and TRBJ1-3, the complete variable domain is KAGVTQTPRYLIKTRGQQVTLSCSPISGHRSVSWYQQTPGQGLQFLFEYFSETQRNKGNFPGRFSGRQFSNSRSEMNVSTLELGDSALYLCASSPLQGIAGNTIYFGEGSWLTVV.